Below are 24 T cell receptor beta chains sequenced from a single sample in a study of OX40 agonist ivuxolimab in advanced cancers. Profiled with immunoSEQ multiplex PCR; TCRdb holds only in-frame clones, not every one. The sample contains 60,000 to 80,000 clones, approximately 85% of which appear only once. The sequences come from CD4+ or CD8+ T cells sorted from blood, collected in a trial of the OX40 agonist ivuxolimab. All receptors come from an adult with an advanced solid tumor such as melanoma, head and neck, liver or kidney cancer.

The chain has TRBV7-3 and TRBJ2-7; no definite D call. This CDR3 is 13 amino acids long. Trimming cost V 2 bases and J 1 base, with 6 bases left between them. Germline V gene data show CDR1 as SGHTA and CDR2 as FQGTGA. The CDR3 DNA is TGTGCCAGCAGCTTAGTTCCGTCCTACGAGCAGTACTTC. This encodes CASSLVPSYEQYF.

The chain combines TRBV28 with TRBJ1-2; D unresolved. Trimming shortened V by 5 bases and J by 0 bases, and 13 bases separated the two germline ends. Germline CDR1 is MDHEN and CDR2 is SYDVKM. The CDR3 runs 15 residues. The CDR3 reads CASSPPPPTNYGYTF. CDR3 nucleotides: TGTGCCAGCAGTCCTCCACCGCCCACTAACTATGGCTACACCTTC.

The chain is built from TRBV18 and TRBJ1-1; possibly TRBD1 for D (6 bases). The germline CDR1 and CDR2 sequences are KGHSH and LQKENI. V was pared by 2 bases and J by 3 bases, with 7 bases between. The CDR3 spans 13 residues. CDR3 nucleotide sequence: TGTGCCAGCTCACCAAACAGGGACACTGAAGCTTTCTTT. Residues: CASSPNRDTEAFF.

This chain uses TRBV27 with TRBJ1-5, with a possible D match to TRBD1 (6 bases). Trimming pared 5 bases from V and 2 bases from J, leaving 13 bases between. CDR3 size: 15 residues. CDR1 and CDR2 from the germline V gene are MNHEY and SMNVEV (reference sequence). CDR3 region: CASSDRTEGNQPQHF. The CDR3 nucleotides read TGTGCCAGCAGTGACCGGACAGAAGGCAATCAGCCCCAGCATTTT.

V usage is TRBV7-2 and J usage is TRBJ2-7, with D hard to call. Germline V gene lookup returns CDR1 SGHTA and CDR2 FQGNSA. The CDR3 extends over 15 amino acids. V gave up 5 bases and J gave up 2 bases, with 16 bases separating them. The CDR3, as DNA: TGTGCCAGCAGCCCCCGAGCGCTTGATGCCTACGAGCAGTACTTC. It encodes CASSPRALDAYEQYF.

The table lists this clone with a few counts. This rearrangement joins TRBV5-1 to TRBJ2-7; D not certain. V shed 1 base and J shed 0 bases, with 5 bases lying between them. The V gene's germline CDR1 is SGHRS and CDR2 YFSETQ. The CDR3 is 13 residues long. The chain's CDR3 is CASSLKFSYEQYF. CDR3 DNA sequence: TGCGCCAGCAGCTTGAAATTCTCCTACGAGCAGTACTTC. The variable domain in full, completed from reference TRBV5-1 and TRBJ2-7, reads KAGVTQTPRYLIKTRGQQVTLSCSPISGHRSVSWYQQTPGQGLQFLFEYFSETQRNKGNFPGRFSGRQFSNSRSEMNVSTLELGDSALYLCASSLKFSYEQYFGPGTRLTVT.

The chain employs TRBV21-1 and TRBJ1-2. TRBV21-1 is assigned pseudogene status. The CDR3 covers 17 residues. For the CDR3, the DNA is TGTGCCAGCAGCCCCCTCCCCGGGGTGGGTTACAACTATGGCTACACCTTC. This sequence encodes CASSPLPGVGYNYGYTF.

V usage is TRBV9 and J usage is TRBJ2-7, with 10 positions matching TRBD1. V shed 4 bases and J 5 bases; nucleotides not matched to a gene: 9. Germline V CDR1 and CDR2: SGDLS, YYNGEE. This CDR3 comprises 15 residues. The CDR3 sequence is CASSRSGQGSNEQYF. In DNA, the CDR3 is TGTGCCAGCAGCAGGTCGGGACAGGGGAGCAACGAGCAGTACTTC. Filled out from reference TRBV9 and TRBJ2-7, the complete variable domain reads DSGVTQTPKHLITATGQRVTLRCSPRSGDLSVYWYQQSLDQGLQFLIQYYNGEERAKGNILERFSAQQFPDLHSELNLSSLELGDSALYFCASSRSGQGSNEQYFGPGTRLTVT.

This clone was seen a few times. The V and J genes are TRBV7-9 and TRBJ1-5, with no clear D. This CDR3 region has 12 residues. Germline CDR1 and CDR2: SEHNR and FQNEAQ (reference sequence). The germline V and J ends were trimmed by 1 base and 6 bases, with 4 bases remaining between them. CDR3 protein: CASSLGGQPQHF. The CDR3 DNA is TGTGCCAGCAGCTTAGGGGGTCAGCCCCAGCATTTT.

The CDR3 DNA reads as TGTGCCAGCAGTGAACGGGCGGGGTTAGGAAACACCATATATTTT. The encoded protein is CASSERAGLGNTIYF. The V gene is TRBV2, the J gene TRBJ1-3; D unclear. Germline loops: CDR1 SNHLY, CDR2 FYNNEI. The CDR3 runs to 15 residues. Deletions cut 2 bases from V and 4 bases from J, with 12 bases between.

This clone came up a few times. The chain uses TRBV2 and TRBJ1-1; unclear D gene. Trimming left V 7 bases short and J 1 base short, with 10 bases between. The CDR3 is 13 amino acids. Germline V gene data show CDR1 as SNHLY and CDR2 as FYNNEI. CDR3 sequence: CASIDGRNTEAFF. CDR3 nucleotide sequence: TGTGCCAGCATTGACGGAAGGAACACTGAAGCTTTCTTT.

This clone came up once. The chain recombines TRBV5-1 with TRBJ2-3; weak D call: TRBD1 (6 bases). This CDR3 is built from 17 residues. Trimming took 4 bases from V and 1 from J, leaving 19 bases between them. Germline CDR1 is SGHRS and CDR2 is YFSETQ. CDR3 coding DNA: TGCGCCAGCAGCCACCCCAGAGAGGGGGACCGCACAGATACGCAGTATTTT. Translation: CASSHPREGDRTDTQYF.

The J gene is TRBJ2-3, the V gene TRBV18; maybe TRBD2 (6 bases). Trimming stripped 3 bases from V and 5 bases from J, with 12 bases between. This CDR3 region has 14 residues. Germline loops: CDR1 KGHSH, CDR2 LQKENI. The CDR3 loop reads CASSPRLEGDTQYF. DNA of the CDR3: TGTGCCAGCTCACCTAGACTAGAGGGAGATACGCAGTATTTT.

This clone appeared once. The chain uses TRBV9 and TRBJ1-5, with a weak D call TRBD1 (6 bases). The CDR3 runs 13 residues. V lost 4 bases and J lost 5, with 10 bases in between. CDR1 SGDLS and CDR2 YYNGEE come from the germline V gene. DNA of the CDR3: TGTGCCAGCAGCCTGGACAGAGATCAGCCCCAGCATTTT. Translating gives CASSLDRDQPQHF. Full variable domain (outside the CDR3, taken from reference TRBV9 and TRBJ1-5): DSGVTQTPKHLITATGQRVTLRCSPRSGDLSVYWYQQSLDQGLQFLIQYYNGEERAKGNILERFSAQQFPDLHSELNLSSLELGDSALYFCASSLDRDQPQHFGDGTRLSIL.

This chain connects TRBV27 to TRBJ2-1; 8 nucleotides agree with TRBD2. This CDR3 is 16 amino acids long. V shed 4 bases, J shed 0 bases, and the junction held 5 bases outside the gene matches. Germline V gene data show CDR1 as MNHEY and CDR2 as SMNVEV (reference sequence). The CDR3 bases are TGTGCCAGCAGTTCTCTGAGCGGGGGCTCCTACAATGAGCAGTTCTTC. Amino acid sequence: CASSSLSGGSYNEQFF.

The gene calls are TRBV27 and TRBJ2-1; 8 nucleotides align to TRBD1. The germline gives CDR1 MNHEY, CDR2 SMNVEV (reference sequence). Trimming removed 3 bases from V and 5 bases from J; junction bases left unmatched: 6. This CDR3 is 15 amino acids long. The CDR3 spells CASSLPTGVDNEQFF. The CDR3 nucleotides are TGTGCCAGCAGTTTGCCGACAGGGGTGGACAATGAGCAGTTCTTC.

This chain uses TRBV7-2 with TRBJ2-3; D is unclear. Germline V gives CDR1 SGHTA, CDR2 FQGNSA. V lost 3 bases to trimming and J lost 5 bases, with 12 bases between them. The CDR3 consists of 14 residues. The CDR3 DNA reads as TGTGCCAGCAGCTTCTGGGCCCGCGGAGATACGCAGTATTTT. It yields the protein CASSFWARGDTQYF.

This chain uses TRBV7-2 with TRBJ2-2, with 7 positions matching TRBD1. There are 14 residues in the CDR3. Germline V lookup: CDR1 SGHTA, CDR2 FQGNSA. V trimming: 4 bases; J trimming: 6 bases; junction bases outside the gene matches: 5. The CDR3 DNA is TGTGCCAGCAGCTATGACAGGGTTGCCGGGGAGCTGTTTTTT. It is translated as CASSYDRVAGELFF. Together with reference TRBV7-2 and TRBJ2-2, the CDR3 gives the full variable domain: GAGVSQSPSNKVTEKGKDVELRCDPISGHTALYWYRQSLGQGLEFLIYFQGNSAPDKSGLPSDRFSAERTGGSVSTLTIQRTQQEDSAVYLCASSYDRVAGELFFGEGSRLTVL.

The V and J genes are TRBV28 and TRBJ2-2; no clear D gene. This CDR3 has 14 amino acids. Germline CDR1 reads MDHEN; CDR2 reads SYDVKM. Trimming stripped 1 base from V and 0 bases from J, with 3 bases between. This CDR3 reads CASSLSPNTGELFF. CDR3 bases: TGTGCCAGCAGTTTATCACCGAACACCGGGGAGCTGTTTTTT.

This clone was picked up one time. This rearrangement joins TRBV25-1 to TRBJ1-4; D gene uncertain. The CDR3 totals 12 residues. The germline gives CDR1 MGHDK, CDR2 SYGVNS. The V gene lost 4 bases and the J gene lost 7 bases, with 7 bases spanning the gap. For the CDR3, the DNA is TGTGCCAGCAGTGGTTGGGGTGAAAAACTGTTTTTT. Its translation is CASSGWGEKLFF. Combining the CDR3 with reference TRBV25-1 and TRBJ1-4 gives the whole variable domain EADIYQTPRYLVIGTGKKITLECSQTMGHDKMYWYQQDPGMELHLIHYSYGVNSTEKGDLSSESTVSRIRTEHFPLTLESARPSHTSQYLCASSGWGEKLFFGSGTQLSVL.

J is TRBJ2-2 and V is TRBV5-1; D possibly corresponds to TRBD1 (6 bases). The CDR3 length is 14 residues. Trimming took off 3 bases at V and 6 bases at J, with 12 bases between the two ends. Per germline, CDR1 SGHRS and CDR2 YFSETQ. The DNA for the CDR3 is TGCGCCAGCAGCTCGCTACAGGGCCCCGGGGAGCTGTTTTTT. Encoded protein: CASSSLQGPGELFF.

This clone has a single count. This chain joins TRBV7-2 and TRBJ1-2; D unresolved. The CDR3 length is 13 residues. Trimming pared 0 bases from V and 4 bases from J, leaving 6 bases between. CDR1 and CDR2 (germline): SGHTA, FQGNSA. CDR3 coding DNA: TGTGCCAGCAGCTTAGCAGGATCCTATGGCTACACCTTC. It yields the protein CASSLAGSYGYTF.

This rearrangement joins TRBV10-2 to TRBJ2-3; D is uncertain. Trimming removed 3 bases at V and 3 bases at J, with 13 bases between. The CDR3 is 15 amino acids. CDR1 and CDR2 from the germline V gene are WSHSY and SAAADI. The CDR3 nucleotides are TGCGCCAGCAGTGAATTTGGGCTCCGTACAGATACGCAGTATTTT. This codes for CASSEFGLRTDTQYF.

The chain has TRBV4-1 and TRBJ2-4, with 7 bases that match TRBD2. V was clipped by 1 base and J by 0 bases; unmatched bases: 12. The CDR3 totals 19 residues. Germline V gene data show CDR1 as MGHRA and CDR2 as YSYEKL. The CDR3 protein is CASSQAGNGGGTAKNIQYF. CDR3 DNA sequence: TGCGCCAGCAGCCAAGCTGGTAATGGGGGGGGGACAGCCAAAAACATTCAGTACTTC.